This T cell receptor (beta chain) was recorded in a study of T cells in Graves' hyperthyroidism and ophthalmopathy. J gave up 4 bases and V 6 bases, and 13 bases lay outside the gene matches. The CDR3 contains 16 residues. It was RNA transcripts that yielded the amplified TCR beta CDR3 regions. The HTBI primer set served for first-round RT-PCR of the TCR CDR3. TCRdb recomputed calls from the multiplex PCR reads with MiXCR, one row per CDR3 protein. This table holds hundreds of thousands of distinct CDR3 sequences, 20% to 25% found once. The V gene is TRBV12-3 or TRBV12-4, the J gene TRBJ1-1; TRBD1 agrees at 8 bases. The source of this sequence is a man younger than 45 with Graves' ophthalmopathy. Sequenced sample: blood. CDR3 region: CASSPLRTGWGTEAFF. In nucleotides, the CDR3 is TGTGCCAGCAGCCCTTTACGGACAGGGTGGGGCACTGAAGCTTTCTTT.